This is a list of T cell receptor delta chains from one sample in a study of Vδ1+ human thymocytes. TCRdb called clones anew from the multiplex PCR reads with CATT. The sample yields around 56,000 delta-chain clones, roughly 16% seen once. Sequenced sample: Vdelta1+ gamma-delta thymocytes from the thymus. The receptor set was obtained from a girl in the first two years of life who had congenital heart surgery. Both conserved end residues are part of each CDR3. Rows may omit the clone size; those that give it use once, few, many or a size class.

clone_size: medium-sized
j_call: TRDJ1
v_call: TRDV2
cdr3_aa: CACDPAGGGYAHTDKLIF

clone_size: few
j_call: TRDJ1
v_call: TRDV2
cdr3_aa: CACDTRTGGYVATYTDKLIF

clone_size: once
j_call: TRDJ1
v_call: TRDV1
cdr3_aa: CALGELAPFLPGGYEPTDKLIF

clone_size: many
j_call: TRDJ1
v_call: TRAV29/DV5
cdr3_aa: CAALSPYREWGIRIADKLIF

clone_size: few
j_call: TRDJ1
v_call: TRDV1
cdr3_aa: CALGELNPDLEGFQYTDKLIF

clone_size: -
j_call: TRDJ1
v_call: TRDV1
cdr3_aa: CALGAAFRLTGVRYTDKLIF

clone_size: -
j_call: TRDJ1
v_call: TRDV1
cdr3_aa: CALGESIWVTDKLIF

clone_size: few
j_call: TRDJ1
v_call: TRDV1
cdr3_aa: CALGEPLYLLGIREYTDKLIF

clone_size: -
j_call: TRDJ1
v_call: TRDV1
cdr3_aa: CALGDRGLRRRGTDKLIF

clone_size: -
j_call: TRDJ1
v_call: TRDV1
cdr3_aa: CALGNHRGVAYTDKLIF

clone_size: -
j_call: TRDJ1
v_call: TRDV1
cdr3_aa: CALGELPTPELYTDKLIF

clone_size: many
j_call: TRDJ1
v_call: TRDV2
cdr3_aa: CACDTGYWGTRGFKLIF

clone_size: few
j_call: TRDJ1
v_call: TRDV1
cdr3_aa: CALGEPRRLHRTGGFTRYTDKLIF